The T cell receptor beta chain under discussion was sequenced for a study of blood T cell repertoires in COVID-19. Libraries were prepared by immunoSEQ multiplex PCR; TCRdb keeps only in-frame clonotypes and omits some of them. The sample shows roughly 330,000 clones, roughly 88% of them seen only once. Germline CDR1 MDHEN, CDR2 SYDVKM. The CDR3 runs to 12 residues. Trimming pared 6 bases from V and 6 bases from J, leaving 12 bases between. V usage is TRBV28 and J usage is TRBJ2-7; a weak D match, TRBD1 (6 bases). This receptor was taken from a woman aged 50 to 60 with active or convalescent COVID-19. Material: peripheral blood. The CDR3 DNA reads TGTGCCAGCAGCCCTACAGGGTCCGAGCAGTACTTC. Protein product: CASSPTGSEQYF.